The 17 T cell receptor beta chains presented below share a single source sample, sequenced in a study of cytomegalovirus exposure and HLA in healthy donors. Primers included in the PCR were 60 Vbeta and 13 Jbeta primers. Measured with immunoSEQ multiplex PCR; TCRdb has only the in-frame clones, and not every one. This table has around 200,000 clones, 75% to 85% appearing once. The sequenced material came from PBMCs. These receptors came from a woman in her sixties in good health and CMV-seropositive.

This clone was seen a few times. V usage is TRBV6-5 and J usage is TRBJ2-5; D is perhaps TRBD1 (6 bases). The CDR3 has 15 amino acids. V was shortened by 0 bases and J by 5 bases, with 13 bases between the two germline ends. CDR1 is MNHEY, CDR2 SVGAGI, per germline. The CDR3 here is CASSYSSATGETQYF. CDR3 in DNA: TGTGCCAGCAGTTACTCGAGTGCGACAGGCGAGACCCAGTACTTC.

The rearrangement joins TRBV2 to TRBJ1-2; D is undetermined. The CDR3 runs 14 residues. Trimming took 0 bases from V and 1 from J, leaving 6 bases between them. Germline CDR1 SNHLY, CDR2 FYNNEI. CDR3 in amino acids: CASSEARINYGYTF. DNA of the CDR3: TGTGCCAGCAGTGAAGCGCGGATTAACTATGGCTACACCTTC.

The chain links TRBV4-3 to TRBJ2-7; no clear D gene. The CDR3 spans 15 residues. V dropped 0 bases and J dropped 5 bases, with 14 bases sitting between them. Germline V gives CDR1 LGHNA, CDR2 YSLEER. CDR3 protein: CASSQERHRPHEQYF. In nucleotides, the CDR3 is TGCGCCAGCAGCCAAGAAAGGCACAGACCCCACGAGCAGTACTTC.

J is TRBJ1-1 and V is TRBV6-6, with D uncertain. The CDR3 has 13 amino acids. Germline V gene sequence: CDR1 MNHNY, CDR2 SVGAGI (reference sequence). With 5 bases removed from V and 2 bases from J, the gap between germline ends came to 9 bases. The CDR3 protein is CASSPPGNTEAFF. The CDR3 DNA is TGTGCCAGCAGTCCCCCAGGAAACACTGAAGCTTTCTTT.

The chain carries TRBV27 and TRBJ2-6, with TRBD2 as a possible D gene (6 bases). The CDR3 extends over 16 amino acids. V was pared by 6 bases and J by 1 base, with 13 bases between. Germline V gene data show CDR1 as MNHEY and CDR2 as SMNVEV (reference sequence). CDR3 region: CASRPNAGSGANVLTF. The CDR3 region has the DNA TGTGCCAGCAGACCTAATGCGGGGTCTGGGGCCAACGTCCTGACTTTC.

The V gene is TRBV25-1, the J gene TRBJ2-3, with 9 bases matching TRBD1. CDR1 and CDR2 from the germline V gene are MGHDK and SYGVNS. The CDR3 covers 16 residues. The V segment lost 6 bases and the J segment 4 bases; nucleotides outside the gene matches: 11. The CDR3 here is CASSPTGTGMADTQYF. CDR3 bases: TGTGCCAGCAGCCCCACCGGGACAGGGATGGCAGATACGCAGTATTTT. The full variable domain, completed using reference TRBV25-1 and TRBJ2-3, is EADIYQTPRYLVIGTGKKITLECSQTMGHDKMYWYQQDPGMELHLIHYSYGVNSTEKGDLSSESTVSRIRTEHFPLTLESARPSHTSQYLCASSPTGTGMADTQYFGPGTRLTVL.

The rearrangement joins TRBV5-8 to TRBJ1-2, with 11 bases identical to TRBD1. CDR1 SGHTS and CDR2 YDEGEE come from the germline V gene. The CDR3 runs to 14 residues. Trimming at V came to 6 bases and at J to 4 bases, leaving 5 bases not matched to a gene. The CDR3 spells CASTTGTGGYGYTF. The DNA of the CDR3 is TGTGCCAGCACCACCGGGACAGGGGGCTATGGCTACACCTTC.

The CDR3 DNA sequence: TGTGCCATCAGTGGGGAGCCGGGCTTCCGCACAGATACGCAGTATTTT. Translation gives CAISGEPGFRTDTQYF. The V gene is TRBV10-3, the J gene TRBJ2-3; a weak D match, TRBD2 (5 bases). This CDR3 contains 16 residues. Germline loops: CDR1 ENHRY, CDR2 SYGVKD. The germline V and J ends were trimmed by 4 bases and 1 base, with 15 bases remaining between them.

The V gene is TRBV19, the J gene TRBJ1-4, with D perhaps TRBD1 (5 bases). The germline V and J ends were trimmed by 5 bases and 7 bases, with 17 bases remaining between them. This CDR3 spans 15 amino acids. In germline, CDR1 is LNHDA, CDR2 SQIVND (reference sequence). The CDR3 region has the DNA TGTGCCAGTAGTCCTCACCAGGGAGGTGGTGAAAAACTGTTTTTT. As protein: CASSPHQGGGEKLFF.

The chain links TRBV15 to TRBJ2-5; D may be TRBD1 (6 bases). CDR1 and CDR2 from the germline V gene are LNHNV and YYDKDF (reference sequence). The germline V and J ends were trimmed by 1 base and 5 bases, with 17 bases remaining between them. The CDR3 sequence is 16 residues long. CDR3 residues: CATSRGAGQLEETQYF. Written as DNA, the CDR3 is TGTGCCACCAGCAGAGGGGCAGGACAGCTGGAGGAGACCCAGTACTTC.

The chain links TRBV19 to TRBJ1-2; 8 bases fit TRBD1. Germline CDR1 reads LNHDA; CDR2 reads SQIVND (reference sequence). This CDR3 has 14 residues. V was clipped by 6 bases and J by 4 bases; unmatched bases: 7. CDR3 DNA: TGTGCCAGTAGCATGACAGGGGAACCCTATGGCTACACCTTC. Its translation: CASSMTGEPYGYTF. The entire variable domain, with the rest obtained from reference TRBV19 and TRBJ1-2, is as follows: DGGITQSPKYLFRKEGQNVTLSCEQNLNHDAMYWYRQDPGQGLRLIYYSQIVNDFQKGDIAEGYSVSREKKESFPLTVTSAQKNPTAFYLCASSMTGEPYGYTFGSGTRLTVV.

V is TRBV4-1 and J is TRBJ2-7; D may be TRBD1 (6 bases). Germline CDR1 and CDR2: MGHRA and YSYEKL. The CDR3 runs to 15 residues. V lost 0 bases, J lost 1 base, and 10 bases lay in between. CDR3 coding DNA: TGCGCCAGCAGCCAAGAACGAGGGGGTTCCTACGAGCAGTACTTC. Translation: CASSQERGGSYEQYF.

The CDR3 sequence is CASSRYQETQYF. The CDR3 DNA is TGTGCCAGCAGCCGGTACCAAGAGACCCAGTACTTC. This chain joins TRBV7-2 and TRBJ2-5; D is unresolved. The V gene's germline CDR1 is SGHTA and CDR2 FQGNSA. The V gene lost 5 bases and the J gene lost 0 bases, with 4 bases spanning the gap. This CDR3 is 12 amino acids long.

This clone was picked up a small number of times. V is TRBV6-5 and J is TRBJ1-2; D ambiguous. The CDR3 has 14 residues. V gave up 0 bases and J gave up 6 bases, with 11 bases separating them. Germline assignment: CDR1 MNHEY and CDR2 SVGAGI. CDR3 region: CASSYSDGRDGYTF. Here the CDR3 DNA reads TGTGCCAGCAGTTACTCAGACGGGCGGGATGGCTACACCTTC.

This clone was counted between two and nine times. The chain employs TRBV7-8 and TRBJ2-1; maybe TRBD2 (5 bases). Germline V gene lookup returns CDR1 SGHVS and CDR2 FQNEAQ. V lost 5 bases to trimming and J lost 4 bases, with 12 bases between them. The CDR3 has 14 residues. The CDR3 nucleotides are TGTGCCAGCAGCCAGAGGACTTTATACAATGAGCAGTTCTTC. The encoded protein is CASSQRTLYNEQFF.

V usage is TRBV13 and J usage is TRBJ2-7, with D possibly being TRBD2 (7 bases). This CDR3 is 13 amino acids long. V shed 6 bases and J shed 5 bases, with 14 bases lying between them. Germline V gene lookup returns CDR1 PRHDT and CDR2 FYEKMQ (reference sequence). The CDR3 reads CASRGGPGDEQYF. CDR3 DNA sequence: TGTGCCAGCAGGGGGGGGCCAGGGGACGAGCAGTACTTC. Combining the CDR3 with reference TRBV13 and TRBJ2-7 gives the whole variable domain AAGVIQSPRHLIKEKRETATLKCYPIPRHDTVYWYQQGPGQDPQFLISFYEKMQSDKGSIPDRFSAQQFSDYHSELNMSSLELGDSALYFCASRGGPGDEQYFGPGTRLTVT.

This clone occurred a few times. This chain joins TRBV6-1 and TRBJ2-6, with TRBD1 matching over 7 bases. The junction had 2 bases not matched to a gene; V was cut back by 5 bases and J by 1 base. Germline lookup yields CDR1 MNHNS and CDR2 SASEGT. The CDR3 sequence is 15 residues long. The CDR3 region is CASSHRGSGANVLTF. The CDR3 region has the DNA TGTGCCAGCAGTCACAGGGGATCTGGGGCCAACGTCCTGACTTTC.